Below, one TCR beta chain is given with its context. Samples underwent the assay at deep level. Only in-frame clones appear in the TCRdb table, and some are missing; sequencing was by immunoSEQ multiplex PCR. The table includes about 1.4 million clones, 95% to 97% detected once. Germline-derived CDR1 and CDR2 are WNHNN and SYGVQD (reference sequence). CDR3 length: 13 amino acids. V was pared by 0 bases and J by 1 base, with 3 bases between. This specimen comes from a study of shared clonotypes between healthy human individuals. This chain links TRBV10-1 with TRBJ1-1; D not resolved. Sequenced: naive CD4+ T cells sorted from blood. Regarding subset: CD45RA+ positively selected. This TCR was sampled from a man aged 25 to 40 in good health. The CDR3 loop is CASSESRNTEAFF. CDR3 DNA: TGCGCCAGCAGTGAGTCGAGGAACACTGAAGCTTTCTTT.